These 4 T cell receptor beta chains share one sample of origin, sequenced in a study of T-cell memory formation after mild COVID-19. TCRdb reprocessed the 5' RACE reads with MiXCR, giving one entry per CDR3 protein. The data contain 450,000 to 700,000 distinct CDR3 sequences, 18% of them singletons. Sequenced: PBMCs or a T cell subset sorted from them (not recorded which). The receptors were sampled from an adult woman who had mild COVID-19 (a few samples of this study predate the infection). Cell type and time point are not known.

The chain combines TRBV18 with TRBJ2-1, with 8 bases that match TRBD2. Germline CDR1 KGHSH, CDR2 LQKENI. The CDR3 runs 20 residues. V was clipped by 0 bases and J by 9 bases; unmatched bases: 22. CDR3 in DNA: TGTGCCAGCTCACCACCGAGGGGAAGGGCCTCGGGGGGGCCATGGGGTGAGCAGTTCTTC. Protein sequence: CASSPPRGRASGGPWGEQFF.

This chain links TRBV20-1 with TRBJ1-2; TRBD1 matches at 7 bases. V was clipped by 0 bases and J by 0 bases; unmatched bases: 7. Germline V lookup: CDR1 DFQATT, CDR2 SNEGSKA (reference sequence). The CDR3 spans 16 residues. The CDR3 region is CSARDTWDRTNYGYTF. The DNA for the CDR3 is TGCAGTGCTAGAGATACGTGGGACAGAACTAACTATGGCTACACCTTC.

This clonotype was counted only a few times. CDR3 residues: CASSLSGGVTDTQYF. The CDR3 DNA reads as TGTGCCAGCAGCCTTAGCGGGGGGGTCACAGATACGCAGTATTTT. V and J are TRBV7-6 and TRBJ2-3, with 11 positions matching TRBD2. The CDR3 runs to 15 residues. Germline V lookup: CDR1 SGHVS, CDR2 FNYEAQ. V lost 5 bases, J lost 2 bases, and 3 bases stayed unmatched. Full variable domain (remainder filled in from reference TRBV7-6 and TRBJ2-3): GAGVSQSPRYKVTKRGQDVALRCDPISGHVSLYWYRQALGQGPEFLTYFNYEAQQDKSGLPNDRFSAERPEGSISTLTIQRTEQRDSAMYRCASSLSGGVTDTQYFGPGTRLTVL.

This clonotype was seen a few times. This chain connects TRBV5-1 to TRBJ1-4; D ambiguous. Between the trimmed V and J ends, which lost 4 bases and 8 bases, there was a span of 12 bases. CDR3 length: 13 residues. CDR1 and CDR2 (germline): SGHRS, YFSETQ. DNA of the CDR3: TGCGCCAGCAGCACCGAACTAGGGGAAAAACTGTTTTTT. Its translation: CASSTELGEKLFF.